The following is a TCR beta chain sequence with its context. What it recognizes is unknown. This specimen belongs to a study of T cell repertoires in cytomegalovirus infection. Study summary: Indications of both CMV infection and matching HLA type were provided by public TCR beta signatures. General observations from the study: Identification of carriers of CMV plus the relevant HLA was achieved through cumulative public TCR beta family frequency.

From the reads, TCRdb called clonotypes with MiXCR, one entry per CDR3 protein. The table has 300,000 or so distinct CDR3 sequences, 8% to 10% seen once. Material for sequencing was PBMCs. The sequence was obtained from a human donor in good health (CMV status not recorded). Some clones in this sample may be carry-over from other donors' samples.

DNA of the CDR3: TGCAGCGTTGAAAAGGGGGCGGCCGGGGAGCTGTTTTTT. Translating gives CSVEKGAAGELFF. The chain couples TRBV29-1 to TRBJ2-2; 7 bases align to TRBD1. This CDR3 spans 13 amino acids. Germline V gene data show CDR1 as SQVTM and CDR2 as ANQGSEA. V lost 2 bases, J lost 6 bases, and 3 bases stayed unmatched.